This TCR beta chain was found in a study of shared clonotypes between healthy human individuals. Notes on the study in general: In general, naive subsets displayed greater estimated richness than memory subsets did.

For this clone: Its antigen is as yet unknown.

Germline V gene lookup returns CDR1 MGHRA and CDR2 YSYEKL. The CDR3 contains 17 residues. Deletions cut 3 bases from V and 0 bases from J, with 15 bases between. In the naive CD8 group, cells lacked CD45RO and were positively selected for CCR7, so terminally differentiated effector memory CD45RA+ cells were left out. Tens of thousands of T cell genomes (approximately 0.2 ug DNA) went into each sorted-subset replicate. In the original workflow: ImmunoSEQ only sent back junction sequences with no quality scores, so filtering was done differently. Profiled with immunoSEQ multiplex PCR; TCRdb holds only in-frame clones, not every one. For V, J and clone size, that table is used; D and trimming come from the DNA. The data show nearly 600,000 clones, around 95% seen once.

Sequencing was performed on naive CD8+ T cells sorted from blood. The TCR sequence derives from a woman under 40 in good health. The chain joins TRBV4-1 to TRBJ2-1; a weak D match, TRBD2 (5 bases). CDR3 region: CASSQSLGLRSYNEQFF. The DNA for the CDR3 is TGCGCCAGCAGCCAGAGCCTTGGACTCCGCTCCTACAATGAGCAGTTCTTC.